This record concerns one TCR beta chain sequence. Its specificity is unknown. Sequenced by immunoSEQ multiplex PCR; TCRdb stores in-frame clones only, minus some. The sample lists around 95,000 clones; 85% were seen once. The sample originates from a study of cytomegalovirus exposure and HLA in healthy donors. About the research overall: The 500 to 750 first-cohort repertoires and the approximately 110 validation repertoires shared the same platform, a later analysis reported.

Study-level findings and limits: The study designated 150 or so TCR beta chains cytomegalovirus-associated.

CDR1 and CDR2 from the germline V gene are MGHRA and YSYEKL. Trimming took 0 bases from V and 3 from J, leaving 8 bases between them. The CDR3 totals 14 residues. The source is a man between 18 and 29 years old in good health and CMV-seropositive. Specimen: PBMCs. The rearrangement uses TRBV4-1 and TRBJ2-5; unclear D gene. The CDR3 DNA is TGCGCCAGCAGCCAAGATATCCGGGAAGAGACCCAGTACTTC. As protein: CASSQDIREETQYF.